The rows below give T cell receptor beta chains drawn from one sample of a study of spatial heterogeneity in lung cancer. TCRdb reanalysed the 5' RACE reads using MiXCR and keeps one entry per CDR3 protein. This table holds 20,000 to 25,000 distinct CDR3 sequences, 6.4% found once. This specimen consisted of lung tumor tissue, obtained at surgery. The receptors come from a male donor with early-stage non-small cell lung cancer. CDR3s include the opening cysteine and the closing phenylalanine or tryptophan. A D gene is named only where the DNA matches it firmly. Clone size appears in some rows only: once, few, many, or a class for an expanded clone.

d_call j_call clone_size v_call cdr3_aa cdr3_nt
NA TRBJ1-5 many TRBV18 CASSSDRHSNQPQHF TGTGCCAGCTCGTCGGACAGACATAGCAATCAGCCCCAGCATTTT
TRBD1 TRBJ1-6 NA TRBV7-8 CASSLKFKGASSNSPLHF TGTGCCAGCAGCTTAAAATTCAAGGGGGCTAGTAGTAATTCACCCCTCCACTTT
TRBD2 TRBJ2-1 many TRBV7-9 CASGLAGGPFNEQFF TGTGCCAGCGGACTAGCGGGAGGGCCCTTCAATGAGCAGTTCTTC
NA TRBJ2-2 many TRBV28 CASSLWTANTGELFF TGTGCCAGCAGTTTATGGACAGCGAACACCGGGGAGCTGTTTTTT
NA TRBJ2-5 many TRBV12-3/TRBV12-4 CASSPGTVSETQYF TGTGCCAGCAGCCCCGGGACGGTTAGTGAGACCCAGTACTTC
NA TRBJ2-1 once TRBV7-3 CASSLPGRYNEQFF TGTGCCAGCAGTCTCCCGGGACGGTACAATGAGCAGTTCTTC
TRBD2 TRBJ2-3 NA TRBV27 CASSRGGLAVDTQYF TGTGCCAGCAGTCGCGGGGGACTAGCGGTAGATACGCAGTATTTT
TRBD2 TRBJ2-7 many TRBV28 CASSQVGLAGGPEQYF TGTGCCAGCAGCCAAGTCGGACTAGCGGGAGGACCCGAGCAGTACTTC
TRBD1 TRBJ2-5 many TRBV5-1 CASSLQGDETQYF TGCGCCAGCAGCTTACAGGGGGACGAGACCCAGTACTTC
NA TRBJ1-1 many TRBV18 CASSNGQNTEAFF TGTGCCAGCTCCAACGGACAGAACACTGAAGCTTTCTTT
NA TRBJ2-1 many TRBV5-1 CASSLSYEQFF TGCGCCAGCAGCCTGAGCTATGAGCAGTTCTTC
NA TRBJ2-1 few TRBV7-7 CASSLAPEAYNEQFF TGTGCTAGCAGCTTAGCACCAGAGGCGTACAATGAGCAGTTCTTC
NA TRBJ2-5 many TRBV3-1 CASSQVFHPVETQYF TGTGCCAGCAGCCAAGTCTTCCACCCTGTGGAGACCCAGTACTTC
TRBD1 TRBJ1-5 medium-sized TRBV7-8 CASSATGGGQPQHF TGTGCCAGCAGCGCGACAGGGGGAGGTCAGCCCCAGCATTTT
NA TRBJ2-3 many TRBV2 CASAPGLSTDTQYF TGTGCCAGCGCCCCCGGGCTGAGCACAGATACGCAGTATTTT
NA TRBJ2-3 many TRBV5-6 CASSSRDTQYF TGTGCCAGCAGCTCCAGGGATACGCAGTATTTT
TRBD2 TRBJ2-1 many TRBV12-3/TRBV12-4 CASSLGLTFDEQFF TGTGCCAGCAGTTTGGGACTAACTTTCGATGAGCAGTTCTTC
TRBD2 TRBJ2-1 many TRBV15 CATSFRTSGDEQFF TGTGCCACCAGCTTCCGGACTAGCGGTGATGAGCAGTTCTTC
NA TRBJ1-2 many TRBV18 CASSSGHNGYTF TGTGCCAGCTCATCAGGCCATAATGGCTACACCTTC
NA TRBJ2-2 many TRBV7-9 CASSLVLQGTGELFF TGTGCCAGCAGCTTAGTACTCCAGGGAACCGGGGAGCTGTTTTTT
NA TRBJ1-1 NA TRBV4-1 CASSPFVGSANTEAFF TGCGCCAGCAGCCCTTTTGTCGGGTCGGCAAACACTGAAGCTTTCTTT
NA TRBJ2-7 many TRBV5-1 CASRSPGSYEQYF TGCGCCAGCAGATCTCCGGGCTCCTACGAGCAGTACTTC
NA TRBJ2-7 many TRBV7-9 CASGRGGAYEQYF TGTGCCAGCGGGAGGGGGGGCGCTTACGAGCAGTACTTC
NA TRBJ1-2 medium-sized TRBV7-9 CASSLVQDAYTF TGTGCCAGCAGCTTAGTTCAGGACGCCTACACCTTC
NA TRBJ2-6 many TRBV24-1 CATSQPRDGGANVLTF TGTGCCACCAGTCAACCGAGGGACGGTGGGGCCAACGTCCTGACTTTC
TRBD2 TRBJ2-7 many TRBV20-1 CSAKAGGGEQYF TGCAGTGCTAAGGCGGGAGGGGGCGAGCAGTACTTC
NA TRBJ2-7 NA TRBV9 CASSTVDRGEQYF TGTGCCAGCAGCACGGTTGATCGGGGCGAGCAGTACTTC
NA TRBJ2-1 many TRBV11-2 CASSPSWTVPSSYNEQFF TGTGCCAGCAGCCCCTCGTGGACAGTTCCGAGCTCCTACAATGAGCAGTTCTTC
NA TRBJ2-7 medium-sized TRBV15 CATSTRGHYEQYF TGTGCCACCAGCACCCGGGGCCACTACGAGCAGTACTTC
NA TRBJ1-5 many TRBV28 CASSLGTGSNQPQHF TGTGCCAGCAGTTTGGGTACAGGTAGCAATCAGCCCCAGCATTTT
TRBD1 TRBJ1-6 many TRBV6-1 CASSPPLGTGNGSPLHF TGTGCCAGCAGTCCTCCCCTCGGGACAGGGAATGGTTCACCCCTCCACTTT
TRBD1 TRBJ2-1 many TRBV11-2 CASRRDRGPNEQFF TGTGCCAGCCGTAGGGACAGGGGGCCCAATGAGCAGTTCTTC
NA TRBJ2-7 NA TRBV12-3/TRBV12-4 CASTILSGGKNEQYF TGTGCCAGCACCATTCTGTCCGGGGGTAAAAACGAGCAGTACTTC
NA TRBJ2-7 medium-sized TRBV7-9 CASSSELLGSRYF TGTGCCAGCAGCAGCGAGTTGTTGGGGTCAAGGTACTTC
TRBD1 TRBJ2-3 many TRBV5-1 CASSLAPGTGYTDTQYF TGCGCCAGCAGCCTCGCCCCCGGGACAGGGTACACAGATACGCAGTATTTT
NA TRBJ1-3 many TRBV7-2 CASSQTISGNTIYF TGTGCCAGCAGCCAGACCATCTCTGGAAACACCATATATTTT